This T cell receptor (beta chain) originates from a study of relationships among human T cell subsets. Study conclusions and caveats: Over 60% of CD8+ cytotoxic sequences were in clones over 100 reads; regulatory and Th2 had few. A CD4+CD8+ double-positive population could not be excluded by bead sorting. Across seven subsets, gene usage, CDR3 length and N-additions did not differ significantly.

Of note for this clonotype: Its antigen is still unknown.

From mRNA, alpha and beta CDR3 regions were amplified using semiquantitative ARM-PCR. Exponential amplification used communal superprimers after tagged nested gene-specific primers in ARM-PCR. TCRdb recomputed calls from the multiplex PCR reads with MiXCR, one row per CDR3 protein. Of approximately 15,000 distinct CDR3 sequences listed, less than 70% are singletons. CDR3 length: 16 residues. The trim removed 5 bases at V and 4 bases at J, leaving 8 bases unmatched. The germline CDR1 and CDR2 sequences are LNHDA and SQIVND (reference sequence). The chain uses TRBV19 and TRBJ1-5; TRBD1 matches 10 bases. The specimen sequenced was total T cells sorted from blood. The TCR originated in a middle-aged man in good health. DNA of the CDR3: TGTGCCAGTAGTCCTACCGGGACAGGGGATAATCAGCCCCAGCATTTT. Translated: CASSPTGTGDNQPQHF.